The T cell receptor beta chain under discussion was sequenced for a study of identical twins. The ends were cut back, 0 bases at V and 0 bases at J, with 9 bases in the middle. This CDR3 has 15 amino acids. Looked up from germline, CDR1 is SGDLS and CDR2 is YYNGEE. Study-level points and caveats: Modelling underestimated the level of out-of-frame TCR alpha sharing observed in monozygotic twins. There was an excess of low generation probability in the out-of-frame alpha sequences that twins shared.

TCRdb processed the 5' RACE reads anew with MiXCR; each CDR3 protein has one entry. The table shows around 670,000 distinct CDR3 sequences, with 6% to 6.5% occurring only once. Healthy Caucasians, and only they, were the donors. In the case of this clonotype: No antigen is known for it.

This TCR came from a man aged 18 to 29 in good health. The chain employs TRBV9 and TRBJ2-5, with unresolved D. Sequences were obtained from naive T cells sorted from blood. In DNA, the CDR3 is TGTGCCAGCAGCGTAGGGGCGGCGGACCAAGAGACCCAGTACTTC. Amino acid sequence: CASSVGAADQETQYF. Filled out from reference TRBV9 and TRBJ2-5, the complete variable domain reads DSGVTQTPKHLITATGQRVTLRCSPRSGDLSVYWYQQSLDQGLQFLIQYYNGEERAKGNILERFSAQQFPDLHSELNLSSLELGDSALYFCASSVGAADQETQYFGPGTRLLVL.